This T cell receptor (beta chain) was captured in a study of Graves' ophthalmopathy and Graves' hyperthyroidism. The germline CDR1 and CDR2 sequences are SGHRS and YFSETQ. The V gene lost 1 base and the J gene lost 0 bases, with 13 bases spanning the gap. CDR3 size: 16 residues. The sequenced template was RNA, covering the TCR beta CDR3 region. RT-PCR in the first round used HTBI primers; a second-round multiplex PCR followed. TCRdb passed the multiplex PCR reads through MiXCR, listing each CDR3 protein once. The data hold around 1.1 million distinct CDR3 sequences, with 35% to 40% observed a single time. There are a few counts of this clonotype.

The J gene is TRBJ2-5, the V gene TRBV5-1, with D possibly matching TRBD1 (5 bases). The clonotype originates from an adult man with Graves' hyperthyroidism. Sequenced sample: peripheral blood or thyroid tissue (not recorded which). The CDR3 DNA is TGCGCCAGCAGCTTGCTAGGGGAAGACTACCAAGAGACCCAGTACTTC. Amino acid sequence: CASSLLGEDYQETQYF.